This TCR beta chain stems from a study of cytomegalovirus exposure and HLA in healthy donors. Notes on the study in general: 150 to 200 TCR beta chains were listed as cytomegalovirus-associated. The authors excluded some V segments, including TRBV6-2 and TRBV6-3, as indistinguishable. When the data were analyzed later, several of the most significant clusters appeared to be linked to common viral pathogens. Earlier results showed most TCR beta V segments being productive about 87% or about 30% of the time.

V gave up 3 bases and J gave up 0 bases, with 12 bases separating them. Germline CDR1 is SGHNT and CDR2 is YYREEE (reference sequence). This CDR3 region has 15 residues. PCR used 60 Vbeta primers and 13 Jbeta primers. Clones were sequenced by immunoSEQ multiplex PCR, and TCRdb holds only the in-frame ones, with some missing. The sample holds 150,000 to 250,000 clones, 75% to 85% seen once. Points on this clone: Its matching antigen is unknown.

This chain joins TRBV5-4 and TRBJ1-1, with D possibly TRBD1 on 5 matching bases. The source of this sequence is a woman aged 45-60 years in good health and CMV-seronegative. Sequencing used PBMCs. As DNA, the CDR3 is TGTGCCAGCAGCTCGTCGGGACTTTTGAACACTGAAGCTTTCTTT. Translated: CASSSSGLLNTEAFF.